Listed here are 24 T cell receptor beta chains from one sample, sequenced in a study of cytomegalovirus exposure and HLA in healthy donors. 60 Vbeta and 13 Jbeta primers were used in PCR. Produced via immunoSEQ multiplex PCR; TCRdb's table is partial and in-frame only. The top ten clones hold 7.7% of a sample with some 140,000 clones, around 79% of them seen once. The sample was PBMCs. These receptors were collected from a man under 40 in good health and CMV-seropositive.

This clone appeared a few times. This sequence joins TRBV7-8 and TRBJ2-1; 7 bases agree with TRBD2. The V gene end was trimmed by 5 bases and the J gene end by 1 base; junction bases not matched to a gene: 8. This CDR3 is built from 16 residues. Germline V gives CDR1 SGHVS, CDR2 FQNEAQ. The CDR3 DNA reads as TGTGCCAGCAGCCGAAGTAGCGGGTGGTCCTACAATGAGCAGTTCTTC. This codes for CASSRSSGWSYNEQFF.

CDR3 nucleotides: TGTGCCAGTACAACAGGGGCTGAAGCTTTCTTT. Translating gives CASTTGAEAFF. The chain carries TRBV19 and TRBJ1-1; 7 bases match TRBD1. V was clipped by 7 bases and J by 6 bases; unmatched bases: 2. Germline assignment: CDR1 LNHDA and CDR2 SQIVND (reference sequence). The CDR3 has 11 amino acids.

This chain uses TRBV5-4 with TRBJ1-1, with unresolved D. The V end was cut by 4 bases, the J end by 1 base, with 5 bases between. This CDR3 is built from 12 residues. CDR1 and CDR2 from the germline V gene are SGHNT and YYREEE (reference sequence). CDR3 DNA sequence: TGTGCCAGCAGCCTGAGGAACACTGAAGCTTTCTTT. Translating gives CASSLRNTEAFF.

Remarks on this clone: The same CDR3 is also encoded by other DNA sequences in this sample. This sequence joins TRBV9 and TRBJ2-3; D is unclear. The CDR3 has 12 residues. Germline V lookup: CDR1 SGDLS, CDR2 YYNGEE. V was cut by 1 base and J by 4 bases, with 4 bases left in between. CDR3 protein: CASSVSADTQYF. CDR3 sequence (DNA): TGTGCCAGCAGCGTATCCGCAGATACGCAGTATTTT.

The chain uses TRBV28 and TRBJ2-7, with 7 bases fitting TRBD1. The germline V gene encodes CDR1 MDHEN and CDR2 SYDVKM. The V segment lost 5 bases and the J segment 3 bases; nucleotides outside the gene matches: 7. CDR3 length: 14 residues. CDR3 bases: TGTGCCAGCAGTCCGACAGGGAGAGTCTACGAGCAGTACTTC. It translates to CASSPTGRVYEQYF.

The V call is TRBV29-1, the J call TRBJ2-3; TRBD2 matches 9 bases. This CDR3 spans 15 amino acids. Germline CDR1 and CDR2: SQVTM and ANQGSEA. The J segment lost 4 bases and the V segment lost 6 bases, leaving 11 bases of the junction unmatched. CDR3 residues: CSVWGAGGQADTQYF. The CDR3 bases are TGCAGCGTCTGGGGGGCGGGGGGGCAGGCAGATACGCAGTATTTT.

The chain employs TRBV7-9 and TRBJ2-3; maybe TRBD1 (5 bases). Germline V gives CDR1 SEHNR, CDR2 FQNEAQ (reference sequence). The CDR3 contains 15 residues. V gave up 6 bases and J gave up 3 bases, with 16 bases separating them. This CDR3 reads CASSPVTAGTDTQYF. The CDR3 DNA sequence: TGTGCCAGCAGTCCCGTGACTGCAGGGACAGATACGCAGTATTTT.

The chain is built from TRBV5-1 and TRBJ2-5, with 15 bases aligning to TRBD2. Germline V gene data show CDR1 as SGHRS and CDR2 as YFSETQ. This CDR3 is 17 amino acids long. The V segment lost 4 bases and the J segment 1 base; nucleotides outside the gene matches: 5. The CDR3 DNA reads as TGCGCCAGCAGCGGGGGACTAGCGGGGGGAGGCCAAGAGACCCAGTACTTC. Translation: CASSGGLAGGGQETQYF.

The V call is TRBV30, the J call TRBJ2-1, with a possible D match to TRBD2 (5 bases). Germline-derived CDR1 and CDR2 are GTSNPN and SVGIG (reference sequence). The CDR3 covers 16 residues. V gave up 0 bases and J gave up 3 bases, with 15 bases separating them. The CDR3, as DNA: TGTGCCTGGAGTGTACGGGGAGCGCTAAGCTACAATGAGCAGTTCTTC. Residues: CAWSVRGALSYNEQFF.

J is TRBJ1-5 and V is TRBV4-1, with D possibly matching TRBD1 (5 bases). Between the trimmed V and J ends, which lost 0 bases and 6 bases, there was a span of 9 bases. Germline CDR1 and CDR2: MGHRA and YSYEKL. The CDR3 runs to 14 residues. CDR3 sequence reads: CASSQEGGVQPQHF. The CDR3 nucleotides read TGCGCCAGCAGCCAAGAGGGGGGGGTTCAGCCCCAGCATTTT.

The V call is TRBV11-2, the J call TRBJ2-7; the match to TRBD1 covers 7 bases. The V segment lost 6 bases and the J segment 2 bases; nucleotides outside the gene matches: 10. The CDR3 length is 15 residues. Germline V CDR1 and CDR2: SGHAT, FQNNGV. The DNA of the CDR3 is TGTGCCAGCAGTTCTGATCCGGGACAGCCCTACGAGCAGTACTTC. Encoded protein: CASSSDPGQPYEQYF.

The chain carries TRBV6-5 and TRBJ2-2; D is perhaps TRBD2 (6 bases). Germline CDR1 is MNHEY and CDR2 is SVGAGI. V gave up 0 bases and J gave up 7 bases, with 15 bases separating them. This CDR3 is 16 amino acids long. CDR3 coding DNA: TGTGCCAGCAGTTACTCTGGGGGGTCTGTGGGCGGGGAGCTGTTTTTT. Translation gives CASSYSGGSVGGELFF.

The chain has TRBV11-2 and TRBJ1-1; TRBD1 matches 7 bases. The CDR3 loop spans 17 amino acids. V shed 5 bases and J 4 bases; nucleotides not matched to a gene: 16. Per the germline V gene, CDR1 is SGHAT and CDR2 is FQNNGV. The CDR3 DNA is TGTGCCAGCAGCCTACCTCGTCGACAGGGACGCTCCACTGAAGCTTTCTTT. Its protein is CASSLPRRQGRSTEAFF.

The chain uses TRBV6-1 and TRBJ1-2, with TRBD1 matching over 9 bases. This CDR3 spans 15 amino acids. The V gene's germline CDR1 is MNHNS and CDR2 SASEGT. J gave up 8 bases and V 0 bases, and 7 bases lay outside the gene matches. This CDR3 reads CASSEARTGVRGYTF. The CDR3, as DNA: TGTGCCAGCAGTGAAGCGCGGACAGGGGTTCGGGGCTACACCTTC.

The DNA of the CDR3 is TGTGCCAGCAGTTTATCGATGCCCAGCGCTGTGGGCACTGAAGCTTTCTTT. Its protein is CASSLSMPSAVGTEAFF. The rearrangement joins TRBV27 to TRBJ1-1, with unresolved D. This CDR3 contains 17 residues. From germline, CDR1 is MNHEY and CDR2 SMNVEV (reference sequence). The ends were cut back, 0 bases at V and 4 bases at J, with 18 bases in the middle.

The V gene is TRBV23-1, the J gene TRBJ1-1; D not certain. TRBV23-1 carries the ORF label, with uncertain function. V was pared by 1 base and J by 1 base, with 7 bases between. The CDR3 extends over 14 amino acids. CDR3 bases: TGCGCCAGCAGTCAATGGGCAGCGAACACTGAAGCTTTCTTT. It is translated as CASSQWAANTEAFF.

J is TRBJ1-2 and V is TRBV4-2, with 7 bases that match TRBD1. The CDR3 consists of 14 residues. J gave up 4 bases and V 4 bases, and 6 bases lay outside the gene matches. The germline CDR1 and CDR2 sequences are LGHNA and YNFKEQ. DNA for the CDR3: TGTGCCAGCAGCCCCCTAGGGGGCAGCTATGGCTACACCTTC. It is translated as CASSPLGGSYGYTF.

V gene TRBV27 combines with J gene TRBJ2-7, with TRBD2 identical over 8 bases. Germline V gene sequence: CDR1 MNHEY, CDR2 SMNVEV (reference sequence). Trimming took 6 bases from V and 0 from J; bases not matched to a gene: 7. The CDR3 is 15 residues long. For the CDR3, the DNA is TGTGCCAGCAGGATTAGCGGGACTTACTCCTACGAGCAGTACTTC. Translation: CASRISGTYSYEQYF.

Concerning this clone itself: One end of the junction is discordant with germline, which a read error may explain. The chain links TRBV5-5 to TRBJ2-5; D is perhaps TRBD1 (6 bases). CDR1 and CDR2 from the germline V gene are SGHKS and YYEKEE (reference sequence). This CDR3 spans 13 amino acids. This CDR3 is CASTLENRETQYF. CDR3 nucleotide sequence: TGTGCCAGCACCTTGGAAAACAGGGAAACCCAGTACTTC.

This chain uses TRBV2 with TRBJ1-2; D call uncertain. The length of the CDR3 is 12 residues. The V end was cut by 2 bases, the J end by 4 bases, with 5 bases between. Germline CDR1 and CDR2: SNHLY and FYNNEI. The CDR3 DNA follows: TGTGCCAGCAGTGAACAGTCCTATGGCTACACCTTC. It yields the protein CASSEQSYGYTF.

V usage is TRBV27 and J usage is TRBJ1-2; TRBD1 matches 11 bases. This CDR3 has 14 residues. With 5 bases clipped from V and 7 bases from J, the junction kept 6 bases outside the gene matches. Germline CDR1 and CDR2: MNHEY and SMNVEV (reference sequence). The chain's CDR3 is CASSTLDRGPGYTF. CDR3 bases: TGTGCCAGCAGTACGCTGGACAGGGGGCCTGGCTACACCTTC.

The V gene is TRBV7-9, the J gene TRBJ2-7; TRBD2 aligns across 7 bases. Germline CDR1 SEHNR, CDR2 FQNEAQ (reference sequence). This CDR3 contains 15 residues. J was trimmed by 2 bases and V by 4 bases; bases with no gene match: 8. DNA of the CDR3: TGTGCCAGCAGCTCGCTCCTGGGGGGGGCCTACGAGCAGTACTTC. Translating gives CASSSLLGGAYEQYF.

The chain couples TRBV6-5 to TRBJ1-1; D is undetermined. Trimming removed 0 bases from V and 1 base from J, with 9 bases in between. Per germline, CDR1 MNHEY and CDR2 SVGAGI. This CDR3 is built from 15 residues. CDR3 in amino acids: CASSYSRQQNTEAFF. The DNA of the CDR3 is TGTGCCAGCAGTTACTCGAGGCAGCAGAACACTGAAGCTTTCTTT.

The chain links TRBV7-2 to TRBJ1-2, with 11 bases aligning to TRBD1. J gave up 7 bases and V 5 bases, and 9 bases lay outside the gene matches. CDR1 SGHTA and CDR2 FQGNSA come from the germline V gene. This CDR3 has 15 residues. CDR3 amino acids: CASSQVDRGRTGYTF. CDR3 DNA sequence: TGTGCCAGCAGCCAGGTGGACAGGGGGCGGACTGGCTACACCTTC.